Below, 14 T cell receptor beta chains from the same sample are listed, as sequenced in a study of T-cell reconstitution after alpha-beta-depleted transplantation in children. Construction of the TCRbeta library involved unique molecular identifiers. TCRdb re-analysed the PCR reads in MiXCR, keeping a single row per CDR3 protein. The sample records 420,000 or so distinct CDR3 sequences, approximately 10% being singletons. Material: PBMCs from the stem cell graft donor, obtained from the stem cell graft. The receptor source for this set is a human donor who donated a stem cell graft to a child with acute myeloid leukemia.

This clonotype occurred once. This CDR3 reads CAWEKTGVGEQFF. CDR3 in DNA: TGTGCCTGGGAAAAGACTGGGGTCGGCGAGCAGTTCTTC. The chain employs TRBV30 and TRBJ2-1; D remains unclear. Trimming took off 5 bases at V and 10 bases at J, with 18 bases between the two ends. Germline-derived CDR1 and CDR2 are GTSNPN and SVGIG (reference sequence). The CDR3 totals 13 residues. Supplemented by reference TRBV30 and TRBJ2-1, the full variable domain reads SQTIHQWPATLVQPVGSPLSLECTVEGTSNPNLYWYRQAAGRGLQLLFYSVGIGQISSEVPQNLSASRPQDRQFILSSKKLLLSDSGFYLCAWEKTGVGEQFFGPGTRLTVL.

The genes are TRBV7-8 and TRBJ1-1, with D uncertain. Trimming cost V 4 bases and J 1 base, with 16 bases left between them. The CDR3 is made up of 16 amino acids. The germline CDR1 and CDR2 sequences are SGHVS and FQNEAQ. The CDR3: CASSSYSGGGNTEAFF. CDR3 DNA sequence: TGTGCCAGCAGCTCGTACTCAGGAGGTGGGAACACTGAAGCTTTCTTT.

V usage is TRBV7-6 and J usage is TRBJ2-5; 14 bases are a match to TRBD2. J was trimmed by 4 bases and V by 5 bases; bases with no gene match: 12. Germline CDR1 reads SGHVS; CDR2 reads FNYEAQ. The CDR3 runs 18 residues. The CDR3 protein is CASSLQGGLAGVRETQYF. CDR3 nucleotide sequence: TGTGCCAGCAGCCTGCAGGGGGGACTAGCGGGAGTAAGAGAGACCCAGTACTTC.

This clonotype was detected a few times. This rearrangement joins TRBV20-1 to TRBJ2-1; tentatively, D is TRBD2 (5 bases). V lost 5 bases and J lost 7, with 9 bases in between. This CDR3 is 11 amino acids long. Germline CDR1 reads DFQATT; CDR2 reads SNEGSKA (reference sequence). CDR3 sequence: CSAGTGNEQFF. CDR3 DNA: TGCAGTGCTGGTACGGGGAATGAGCAGTTCTTC.

This clonotype was seen only a few times. The chain carries TRBV3-1 and TRBJ2-7; TRBD1 is a possible D gene (5 bases). Germline lookup yields CDR1 LGHDT and CDR2 YNNKEL (reference sequence). Trimming took off 4 bases at V and 6 bases at J, with 19 bases between the two ends. The CDR3 runs 15 residues. Here the CDR3 DNA reads TGTGCCAGCAGCCCATCGCGGCCAGGGATCGGCGAGCAGTACTTC. It encodes CASSPSRPGIGEQYF.

A few counts support this clonotype. This sequence joins TRBV29-1 and TRBJ2-2, with TRBD1 matching over 8 bases. Germline V gene lookup returns CDR1 SQVTM and CDR2 ANQGSEA. The V gene end was trimmed by 5 bases and the J gene end by 0 bases; junction bases not matched to a gene: 5. This CDR3 comprises 15 residues. CDR3 in amino acids: CSVHGTGANTGELFF. Written as DNA, the CDR3 is TGCAGCGTTCACGGGACAGGTGCGAACACCGGGGAGCTGTTTTTT.

The chain has TRBV20-1 and TRBJ1-2, with 8 bases fitting TRBD1. J gave up 3 bases and V 3 bases, and 6 bases lay outside the gene matches. The CDR3 spans 14 residues. Germline values: CDR1 DFQATT, CDR2 SNEGSKA (reference sequence). As DNA, the CDR3 is TGCAGTGCTAGTTGGGACAGGATCGACTATGGCTACACCTTC. Amino acid sequence: CSASWDRIDYGYTF.

This clonotype has just a few counts. The V call is TRBV12-3 or TRBV12-4, the J call TRBJ1-6; D is perhaps TRBD1 (6 bases). The germline V and J ends were trimmed by 6 bases and 7 bases, with 13 bases remaining between them. This CDR3 has 14 residues. CDR3 sequence: CASRGGSMNSPLHF. The CDR3 bases are TGTGCCAGCAGGGGGGGCAGCATGAATTCACCCCTCCACTTT.

The rearrangement joins TRBV5-5 to TRBJ2-1, with 12 bases that match TRBD2. Germline V lookup: CDR1 SGHKS, CDR2 YYEKEE (reference sequence). The CDR3 length is 16 residues. V shed 0 bases and J 7 bases; nucleotides not matched to a gene: 5. Here the CDR3 DNA reads TGTGCCAGCAGCTTGGTTCTAGCGGGGGGGTTAAATGAGCAGTTCTTC. The encoded protein is CASSLVLAGGLNEQFF.

This clonotype occurred a few times. The chain has TRBV5-1 and TRBJ1-2, with TRBD1 identical over 8 bases. Trimming took 4 bases from V and 7 from J; bases not matched to a gene: 6. The CDR3 runs 13 residues. The germline V gene has CDR1 SGHRS and CDR2 YFSETQ. CDR3 amino acids: CASSRQGSGGYTF. As DNA, the CDR3 is TGCGCCAGCAGCCGACAGGGGAGTGGTGGCTACACCTTC.

The chain couples TRBV25-1 to TRBJ1-6; D is undetermined. CDR3 length: 13 residues. Trimming took 1 base from V and 10 from J, leaving 8 bases between them. Germline loops: CDR1 MGHDK, CDR2 SYGVNS. This CDR3 is CASSESGGSPLHF. DNA of the CDR3: TGTGCCAGCAGTGAATCCGGCGGCTCACCCCTCCACTTT.

V and J are TRBV20-1 and TRBJ2-5, with 12 positions matching TRBD2. The CDR3 contains 14 residues. Germline loops: CDR1 DFQATT, CDR2 SNEGSKA (reference sequence). The CDR3 loop is CSATSGGFGETQYF. In DNA, the CDR3 is TGCAGCGCAACTAGCGGGGGGTTTGGAGAGACCCAGTACTTC.

Only a few counts were recorded for this clonotype. V usage is TRBV6-1 and J usage is TRBJ2-3; TRBD1 might be the D (6 bases). Germline V gene lookup returns CDR1 MNHNS and CDR2 SASEGT. The CDR3 length is 14 residues. V lost 7 bases to trimming and J lost 3 bases, with 14 bases between them. The CDR3 region has the DNA TGTGCCAGCAACACAGGGTTTCGGACAGATACGCAGTATTTT. Its protein is CASNTGFRTDTQYF.

This clonotype was counted between two and nine times. This chain uses TRBV6-1 with TRBJ2-7; D remains unclear. There are 14 residues in the CDR3. Per germline, CDR1 MNHNS and CDR2 SASEGT. The germline V and J ends were trimmed by 10 bases and 3 bases, with 19 bases remaining between them. The CDR3 here is CATSPIFPDYEQYF. In nucleotides, the CDR3 is TGTGCCACCAGCCCAATCTTTCCGGACTACGAGCAGTACTTC.